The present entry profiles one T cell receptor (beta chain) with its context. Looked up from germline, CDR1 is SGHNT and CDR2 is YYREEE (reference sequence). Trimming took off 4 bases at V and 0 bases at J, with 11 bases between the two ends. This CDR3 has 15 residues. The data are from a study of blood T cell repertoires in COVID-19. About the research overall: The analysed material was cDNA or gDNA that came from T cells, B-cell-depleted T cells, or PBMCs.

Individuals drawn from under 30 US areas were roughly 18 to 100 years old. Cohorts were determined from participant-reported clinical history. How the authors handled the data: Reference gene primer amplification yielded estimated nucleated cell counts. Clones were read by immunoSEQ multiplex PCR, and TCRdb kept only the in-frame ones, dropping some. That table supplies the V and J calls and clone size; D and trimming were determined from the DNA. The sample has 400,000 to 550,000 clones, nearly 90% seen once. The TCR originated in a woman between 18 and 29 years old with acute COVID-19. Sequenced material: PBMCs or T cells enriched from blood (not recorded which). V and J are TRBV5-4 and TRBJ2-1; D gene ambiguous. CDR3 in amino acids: CASSDDPNSYNEQFF. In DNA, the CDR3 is TGTGCCAGCAGCGATGATCCTAACTCCTACAATGAGCAGTTCTTC.